This T cell receptor beta chain comes out of a study of breast tumors, draining lymph nodes, adjacent tissues. Study-level results: Data fit most tumor T cells coming from lymph node, expanding in tumor. The lymph node origin of tumor T cells was framed as consistent with a hypothesis, not demonstrated. Tumor repertoires ranked between lymph nodes and nontumor tissue in diversity, with V and J gene preferences.

This clonotype was picked up many times. The antigen is unknown. The lymph nodes were axillary draining lymph nodes from breast cancer patients. The CDR3 spans 13 residues. V was pared by 8 bases and J by 9 bases, with 10 bases of the junction left unmatched. Looked up from germline, CDR1 is ENHRY and CDR2 is SYGVKD. TCRdb fed the multiplex PCR reads into MiXCR, producing one record per CDR3 protein. The sample consists of approximately 100,000 distinct CDR3 sequences, about 20% of them appearing once. Sequencing input: axillary lymph node tissue. The receptor was derived from a female donor with breast cancer. Some clones in this sample may be carry-over from other donors' samples. The V call is TRBV10-3, the J call TRBJ2-1; TRBD1 agrees at 7 bases. The CDR3, as DNA: TGTGCCATCTCTGGCAGGGGGAAGAGTGAGCAGTTCTTC. Residues: CAISGRGKSEQFF.